This T cell receptor (beta chain) was found in a study of beta chain features in type 1 diabetes. Study-level results: All four CD4+ subsets from Type 1 diabetes patients carried moderately but significantly shorter TCRB CDR3s.

The investigators reverse transcribed all of the isolated RNA, so they sequenced expressed TCRB transcripts. Method: immunoSEQ multiplex PCR; TCRdb's copy keeps in-frame clones and lacks some. The table shows 150,000 to 180,000 clones, with around 8% occurring only once. Turning to this clone: As yet, its antigen is unknown.

Stem cell-like memory, regulatory, central memory and naive CD4+ cells were sorted via CD45RO/CCR7/CD25/CD127/CD95/CD27. Germline V CDR1 and CDR2: SEHNR, FQNEAQ (reference sequence). The CDR3 contains 16 residues. The V and J ends lost 4 bases and 0 bases, in that order; junction bases with no gene match: 6. The source is a man between 18 and 35 years old in good health. Input material: central memory CD4+ T cells from blood. V and J are TRBV7-9 and TRBJ1-5; 7 positions agree with TRBD1. CDR3 amino acids: CASSSGGTASNQPQHF. CDR3 DNA: TGTGCCAGCAGCTCCGGAGGGACAGCTAGCAATCAGCCCCAGCATTTT.